The 20 T cell receptor beta chains reported below all come from one sample, sequenced in a study of T cell repertoires in cytomegalovirus infection. TCRdb ran MiXCR on the reads and lists one entry per CDR3 protein. The table records approximately 250,000 distinct CDR3 sequences, under 8.5% of them present only once. The sequencing sample was made of PBMCs. These TCRs come from a human donor in good health (CMV status not recorded). Some clones in this sample may be carry-over from other donors' samples.

This clonotype was found many times. The chain couples TRBV4-3 to TRBJ1-5; maybe TRBD1 (5 bases). The germline V gene has CDR1 LGHNA and CDR2 YSLEER. The CDR3 has 16 amino acids. V was clipped by 1 base and J by 1 base, with 11 bases between them. The CDR3 region is CASSQAGGDSNQPQHF. The DNA for the CDR3 is TGCGCCAGCAGCCAAGCGGGGGGGGACAGCAATCAGCCCCAGCATTTT.

This clonotype appeared many times. CDR3 residues: CASSSLTDEQFF. The CDR3 region has the DNA TGTGCCAGCAGCTCCCTAACGGATGAGCAGTTCTTC. V and J are TRBV3-1 and TRBJ2-1, with no clear D. Germline assignment: CDR1 LGHDT and CDR2 YNNKEL (reference sequence). With 5 bases removed from V and 8 bases from J, the gap between germline ends came to 10 bases. The CDR3 is 12 amino acids.

This clonotype was seen at least ten times. CDR3 residues: CASSPLDGLNTEAFF. The CDR3 region has the DNA TGTGCCAGCAGCCCACTCGACGGACTGAACACTGAAGCTTTCTTT. The chain employs TRBV28 and TRBJ1-1; D is uncertain. This CDR3 contains 15 residues. The V and J ends lost 6 bases and 0 bases respectively, with 14 bases between them. CDR1 and CDR2 from the germline V gene are MDHEN and SYDVKM.

Many counts were recorded for this clonotype. This rearrangement joins TRBV20-1 to TRBJ2-1; 12 nucleotides line up with TRBD2. From germline, CDR1 is DFQATT and CDR2 SNEGSKA (reference sequence). CDR3 length: 16 residues. J was trimmed by 4 bases and V by 1 base; bases with no gene match: 5. CDR3 region: CSARGETSGSYNEQFF. DNA for the CDR3: TGCAGTGCTAGAGGGGAGACTAGCGGGAGTTACAATGAGCAGTTCTTC.

This clonotype was seen repeatedly, ten times or more. V and J are TRBV7-2 and TRBJ1-5, with 8 bases that match TRBD1. V gave up 1 base and J gave up 4 bases; unmatched junction bases: 3. From germline, CDR1 is SGHTA and CDR2 FQGNSA. The CDR3 totals 15 residues. CDR3 in amino acids: CASSLVGTGNQPQHF. The CDR3, as DNA: TGTGCCAGCAGCTTAGTCGGGACAGGTAATCAGCCCCAGCATTTT.

This clonotype was seen ten or more times. The V gene is TRBV4-3, the J gene TRBJ2-2; D not resolved. Deletions cut 1 base from V and 3 bases from J, with 12 bases between. This CDR3 contains 16 residues. Germline assignment: CDR1 LGHNA and CDR2 YSLEER. This chain's CDR3 is CASSQGPGKDTGELFF. The CDR3 nucleotides are TGCGCCAGCAGCCAAGGCCCCGGAAAGGACACCGGGGAGCTGTTTTTT.

In its sample, this clonotype was seen many times. The gene calls are TRBV20-1 and TRBJ1-4, with no clear D. CDR3 length: 14 amino acids. V was pared by 3 bases and J by 0 bases, with 8 bases between. Germline CDR1 and CDR2: DFQATT and SNEGSKA (reference sequence). Written as DNA, the CDR3 is TGCAGTGCTAGCTCGCAGCCAACTAATGAAAAACTGTTTTTT. Amino acid sequence: CSASSQPTNEKLFF.

This clonotype came up many times. The CDR3 DNA follows: TGCGCCAGCAGCCTACAGGGGACGGAGGAAGAGACCCAGTACTTC. As protein: CASSLQGTEEETQYF. The rearrangement links TRBV5-1 to TRBJ2-5; 7 nucleotides agree with TRBD1. This CDR3 is built from 15 residues. Trimming took 4 bases from V and 3 from J; bases not matched to a gene: 9. The germline CDR1 and CDR2 sequences are SGHRS and YFSETQ.

This clonotype was detected many times. J is TRBJ2-3 and V is TRBV12-5, with 7 positions matching TRBD1. The J segment lost 1 base and the V segment lost 7 bases, leaving 11 bases of the junction unmatched. CDR3 size: 16 residues. Germline-derived CDR1 and CDR2 are LGHNT and FRNRAP. The CDR3 region has the DNA TGTGCTAGTGCCCGCACAGGGGACCTTCGCACAGATACGCAGTATTTT. Residues: CASARTGDLRTDTQYF.

The chain carries TRBV5-5 and TRBJ1-2; TRBD1 matches at 7 bases. The junction had 12 bases not matched to a gene; V was cut back by 6 bases and J by 4 bases. The germline gives CDR1 SGHKS, CDR2 YYEKEE (reference sequence). This CDR3 is 15 amino acids long. CDR3 bases: TGTGCCAGCATCTCCCTAGGACAGGTGTTCTATGGCTACACCTTC. This codes for CASISLGQVFYGYTF.

This chain uses TRBV5-1 with TRBJ1-1, with a weak D call TRBD1 (6 bases). This CDR3 contains 13 residues. With 0 bases removed from V and 6 bases from J, the gap between germline ends came to 9 bases. Germline V lookup: CDR1 SGHRS, CDR2 YFSETQ. The CDR3 region is CASSLVGGPEAFF. CDR3 nucleotide sequence: TGCGCCAGCAGCTTGGTGGGGGGGCCTGAAGCTTTCTTT.

This clonotype was recorded at least ten times. The chain is built from TRBV6-1 and TRBJ2-7; 9 nucleotides line up with TRBD2. Germline lookup yields CDR1 MNHNS and CDR2 SASEGT. The length of the CDR3 is 11 residues. CDR3 sequence reads: CASGLASEQYF. The CDR3 DNA follows: TGTGCGTCTGGACTAGCGAGCGAGCAGTACTTC.

This clonotype was counted at least ten times. The gene calls are TRBV7-2 and TRBJ2-7; D might be TRBD2 (6 bases). The length of the CDR3 is 16 residues. Trimming took 5 bases from V and 1 from J, leaving 18 bases between them. The germline gives CDR1 SGHTA, CDR2 FQGNSA. CDR3 sequence: CASSRRRSGGSYEQYF. CDR3 bases: TGTGCCAGCAGCCGCCGAAGATCCGGGGGATCCTACGAGCAGTACTTC. The full variable domain, its missing parts supplied by reference TRBV7-2 and TRBJ2-7, is GAGVSQSPSNKVTEKGKDVELRCDPISGHTALYWYRQSLGQGLEFLIYFQGNSAPDKSGLPSDRFSAERTGGSVSTLTIQRTQQEDSAVYLCASSRRRSGGSYEQYFGPGTRLTVT.

This clonotype was observed at least ten times. The chain uses TRBV7-2 and TRBJ2-7, with 7 nucleotides matching TRBD1. The germline V gene has CDR1 SGHTA and CDR2 FQGNSA. This CDR3 region has 13 residues. V dropped 5 bases and J dropped 4; count of bases not matched to a gene: 5. The CDR3 reads CASSQDRVYEQYF. CDR3 in DNA: TGTGCCAGCAGCCAAGACAGGGTTTACGAGCAGTACTTC.

At least ten counts were recorded for this clonotype. The CDR3 region is CASSYSVGVSNEQFF. Written as DNA, the CDR3 is TGTGCCAGCAGTTACTCGGTCGGGGTCTCCAATGAGCAGTTCTTC. The rearrangement links TRBV6-2 or TRBV6-3 to TRBJ2-1; the D gene is possibly TRBD2 (5 bases). Germline values: CDR1 MNHEY, CDR2 SVGEGT. V was trimmed by 0 bases and J by 6 bases, leaving 12 bases between them. CDR3 length: 15 amino acids.

This clonotype was detected ten times or more. This chain links TRBV4-3 with TRBJ1-2; 10 nucleotides line up with TRBD1. The CDR3 covers 14 residues. Germline CDR1 is LGHNA and CDR2 is YSLEER. With V trimmed by 4 bases and J by 8 bases, 7 bases remained unmatched. This CDR3 reads CASSRTGGRNGYTF. In DNA form, the CDR3 reads TGCGCCAGCAGCCGGACAGGGGGGCGTAACGGCTACACCTTC.

This clonotype was seen many times. This chain links TRBV6-2 or TRBV6-3 with TRBJ1-1; D is perhaps TRBD1 (5 bases). This CDR3 contains 14 residues. Between the trimmed V and J ends, which lost 11 bases and 0 bases, there was a span of 16 bases. CDR1 is MNHEY, CDR2 SVGEGT, per germline. CDR3 bases: TGTGCCTCCAGGAACGGGGGGATGAACACTGAAGCTTTCTTT. Translation gives CASRNGGMNTEAFF.

Ten or more counts support this clonotype. The CDR3 coding sequence is TGCAGTGTGGCGCGGGGGGGCCCGTACGAGCAGTACTTC. Translating it yields CSVARGGPYEQYF. This chain joins TRBV20-1 and TRBJ2-7; 9 nucleotides align to TRBD2. The V gene's germline CDR1 is DFQATT and CDR2 SNEGSKA (reference sequence). V trimming: 7 bases; J trimming: 4 bases; junction bases outside the gene matches: 8. This CDR3 region has 13 residues.

At least ten counts were recorded for this clonotype. The chain is built from TRBV28 and TRBJ1-2, with 9 bases lining up with TRBD1. Looked up from germline, CDR1 is MDHEN and CDR2 is SYDVKM. There are 17 residues in the CDR3. The V gene end was trimmed by 2 bases and the J gene end by 4 bases; junction bases not matched to a gene: 11. CDR3 sequence reads: CASSLIRGQGFGYGYTF. DNA of the CDR3: TGTGCCAGCAGTTTAATTAGGGGACAGGGTTTCGGCTATGGCTACACCTTC.

This clonotype turned up a few times. This chain links TRBV5-5 with TRBJ2-7; possibly TRBD2 for D (5 bases). V was trimmed by 5 bases and J by 1 base, leaving 16 bases between them. Germline V lookup: CDR1 SGHKS, CDR2 YYEKEE (reference sequence). The length of the CDR3 is 15 residues. The DNA for the CDR3 is TGTGCCAGCAGTAATTTTCCCCGGGGTTCCTACGAGCAGTACTTC. This encodes CASSNFPRGSYEQYF. The entire variable domain, with the rest obtained from reference TRBV5-5 and TRBJ2-7, is as follows: DAGVTQSPTHLIKTRGQQVTLRCSPISGHKSVSWYQQVLGQGPQFIFQYYEKEERGRGNFPDRFSARQFPNYSSELNVNALLLGDSALYLCASSNFPRGSYEQYFGPGTRLTVT.